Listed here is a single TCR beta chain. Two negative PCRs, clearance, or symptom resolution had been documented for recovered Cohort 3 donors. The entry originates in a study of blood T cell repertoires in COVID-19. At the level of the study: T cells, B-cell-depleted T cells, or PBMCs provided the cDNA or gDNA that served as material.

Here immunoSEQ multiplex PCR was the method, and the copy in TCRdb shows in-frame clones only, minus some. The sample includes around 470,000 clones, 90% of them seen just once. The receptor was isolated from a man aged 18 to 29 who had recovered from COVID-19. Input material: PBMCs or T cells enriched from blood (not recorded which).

The CDR3 sequence is CASSPITDSPSYEQYF. The DNA of the CDR3 is TGTGCCAGCTCACCCATAACAGATTCCCCCTCCTACGAGCAGTACTTC. The chain employs TRBV18 and TRBJ2-7, with D unclear. Germline CDR1 reads KGHSH; CDR2 reads LQKENI. V shed 3 bases and J shed 0 bases, with 15 bases lying between them. This CDR3 is 16 amino acids long.